These 19 T cell receptor beta chains were sequenced from one sample in a study of T-cell memory formation after mild COVID-19 (dated by TCRdb to 2020 to 2022). To prepare the library, 5' RACE was applied. Instrument on record: Illumina NovaSeq 6000. TCRdb passed the public sequencing reads through fastp at Q25 and MiXCR, retaining productive beta sequences. Each entry merges the rows of one CDR3 protein and shows their most common DNA and genes. This sample is represented by approximately 150,000 distinct CDR3 sequences; roughly 14% of them were singletons. Roughly 13% of the sample lies in the top ten. The sequencing input was PBMCs or a T cell subset sorted from them (not recorded which). These TCRs come from an adult woman who had mild COVID-19 (a few samples of this study predate the infection). The sample titles of this study are shuffled in the database, so cell type and time point are left out; the donor was told from shared clones.

V usage is TRBV3-1 and J usage is TRBJ1-6; TRBD1 matches at 7 bases. The J segment lost 7 bases and the V segment lost 5 bases, leaving 11 bases of the junction unmatched. The CDR3 consists of 16 residues. The germline V gene has CDR1 LGHDT and CDR2 YNNKEL (reference sequence). In DNA, the CDR3 is TGTGCCAGCAGCTCAACAGGGGCCTCACGGAATTCACCCCTCCACTTT. It codes for CASSSTGASRNSPLHF. Combining the CDR3 with reference TRBV3-1 and TRBJ1-6 gives the whole variable domain DTAVSQTPKYLVTQMGNDKSIKCEQNLGHDTMYWYKQDSKKFLKIMFSYNNKELIINETVPNRFSPKSPDKAHLNLHINSLELGDSAVYFCASSSTGASRNSPLHFGNGTRLTVT.

The genes are TRBV7-9 and TRBJ2-3; D remains unclear. CDR1 is SEHNR, CDR2 FQNEAQ, per germline (reference sequence). The germline V and J ends were trimmed by 2 bases and 2 bases, with 11 bases remaining between them. The CDR3 totals 15 residues. The CDR3 here is CASSLLSVSTDTQYF. DNA of the CDR3: TGTGCCAGCAGCTTATTGTCCGTTTCCACAGATACGCAGTATTTT.

The CDR3 sequence is CASSQSALVAYEQYF. DNA for the CDR3: TGCGCCAGCAGTCAATCGGCACTAGTGGCCTACGAGCAGTACTTC. This chain links TRBV23-1 with TRBJ2-7, with D possibly being TRBD2 (5 bases). TRBV23-1 is known as an ORF, though its function is uncertain. The germline V and J ends were trimmed by 0 bases and 2 bases, with 11 bases remaining between them. This CDR3 has 15 residues.

The chain has TRBV13 and TRBJ2-7; 9 nucleotides agree with TRBD2. From germline, CDR1 is PRHDT and CDR2 FYEKMQ (reference sequence). V trimming: 4 bases; J trimming: 3 bases; junction bases outside the gene matches: 10. There are 16 residues in the CDR3. CDR3 coding DNA: TGTGCCAGCAGCTACTCGGATAGCGGGGGACTCTACGAGCAGTACTTC. As protein: CASSYSDSGGLYEQYF.

The genes are TRBV7-9 and TRBJ1-1; no firm D call. Germline CDR1 reads SEHNR; CDR2 reads FQNEAQ (reference sequence). This CDR3 has 10 amino acids. Trimming left V 7 bases short and J 7 bases short, with 7 bases between. CDR3 DNA sequence: TGTGCCAGCAACCCGATTGAAGCTTTCTTT. This codes for CASNPIEAFF.

This clonotype was seen more than once but under ten times. J is TRBJ2-3 and V is TRBV23-1; 7 positions match TRBD2. TRBV23-1 is given ORF status, its function remaining uncertain. V was pared by 8 bases and J by 4 bases, with 9 bases of the junction left unmatched. There are 14 residues in the CDR3. The CDR3 protein is CASGGEGRADTQYF. DNA for the CDR3: TGCGCCAGCGGGGGGGAGGGAAGGGCAGATACGCAGTATTTT.

This clonotype was seen a few times. The rearrangement joins TRBV18 to TRBJ1-1, with a tentative D call TRBD1 (5 bases). This CDR3 comprises 13 residues. The germline V gene encodes CDR1 KGHSH and CDR2 LQKENI. V lost 3 bases and J lost 3, with 8 bases in between. CDR3 nucleotides: TGTGCCAGCTCACCTAAAGGGGACACTGAAGCTTTCTTT. This gives the protein CASSPKGDTEAFF.

The chain has TRBV12-3 or TRBV12-4 and TRBJ2-1, with D unresolved. The CDR3 is 11 residues long. V shed 4 bases and J shed 8 bases, with 6 bases lying between them. CDR3 nucleotide sequence: TGTGCCAGCAGTTCCCTATATGAGCAGTTCTTC. It yields the protein CASSSLYEQFF.

This chain connects TRBV5-1 to TRBJ2-3; D is undetermined. V gave up 0 bases and J gave up 2 bases, with 7 bases separating them. The germline V gene encodes CDR1 SGHRS and CDR2 YFSETQ. The length of the CDR3 is 14 residues. Here the CDR3 DNA reads TGCGCCAGCAGCTTGGAGCGCCTCACAGATACGCAGTATTTT. Protein product: CASSLERLTDTQYF.

The chain uses TRBV4-1 and TRBJ2-3; TRBD2 matches 10 bases. V trimming: 0 bases; J trimming: 2 bases; junction bases outside the gene matches: 8. Germline lookup yields CDR1 MGHRA and CDR2 YSYEKL. The CDR3 is made up of 18 amino acids. CDR3 nucleotide sequence: TGCGCCAGCAGCCAAGATCCCCTAGCGGGGGAGATCACAGATACGCAGTATTTT. It is translated as CASSQDPLAGEITDTQYF.

This chain connects TRBV24-1 to TRBJ2-3; 9 nucleotides match TRBD1. The V gene end was trimmed by 3 bases and the J gene end by 7 bases; junction bases not matched to a gene: 7. Germline V gene sequence: CDR1 KGHDR, CDR2 SFDVKD. The CDR3 consists of 15 residues. As DNA, the CDR3 is TGTGCCACCAGTGATCCGGGACAGGGAGAATATACGCAGTATTTT. Translating it yields CATSDPGQGEYTQYF.

This chain uses TRBV5-1 with TRBJ2-1; 10 nucleotides match TRBD1. CDR1 is SGHRS and CDR2 is YFSETQ in the germline V gene. The CDR3 runs to 13 residues. The trim removed 0 bases at V and 15 bases at J, leaving 6 bases unmatched. The CDR3 reads CASSLGDRGDRFF. For the CDR3, the DNA is TGCGCCAGCAGCTTGGGGGACAGGGGCGACCGGTTCTTC.

J is TRBJ2-1 and V is TRBV5-1; no definite D call. From germline, CDR1 is SGHRS and CDR2 YFSETQ. This CDR3 is built from 11 residues. V was trimmed by 9 bases and J by 2 bases, leaving 6 bases between them. The CDR3 DNA is TGCGCCATCCTAGCCTACAATGAGCAGTTCTTC. This sequence encodes CAILAYNEQFF.

This chain uses TRBV29-1 with TRBJ2-2; the D gene is possibly TRBD1 (5 bases). Germline V gives CDR1 SQVTM, CDR2 ANQGSEA. The CDR3 has 12 amino acids. With 4 bases removed from V and 5 bases from J, the gap between germline ends came to 8 bases. This CDR3 is CSVGQGTGELFF. The CDR3 DNA sequence: TGCAGCGTTGGGCAGGGAACCGGGGAGCTGTTTTTT.

The rearrangement links TRBV2 to TRBJ1-1, with D possibly being TRBD1 (5 bases). V lost 6 bases and J 7 bases, leaving 12 bases between the germline ends. There are 12 residues in the CDR3. Germline V lookup: CDR1 SNHLY, CDR2 FYNNEI. The CDR3 region is CASRPGTVEAFF. CDR3 bases: TGTGCCAGCAGGCCCGGGACGGTTGAAGCTTTCTTT.

V usage is TRBV12-3 or TRBV12-4 and J usage is TRBJ1-2; no reliable D call. CDR3 length equals 15 residues. Trimming shortened V by 6 bases and J by 0 bases, and 14 bases separated the two germline ends. CDR3 sequence reads: CASSRKGYSNYGYTF. As DNA, the CDR3 is TGTGCCAGCAGCAGAAAAGGCTACTCTAACTATGGCTACACCTTC.

This chain joins TRBV20-1 and TRBJ2-3; no clear D. The germline CDR1 and CDR2 sequences are DFQATT and SNEGSKA (reference sequence). V dropped 0 bases and J dropped 6 bases, with 10 bases sitting between them. The CDR3 totals 13 residues. The CDR3 protein is CSARDPPLDTQYF. CDR3 coding DNA: TGCAGTGCTAGAGATCCTCCCTTGGATACGCAGTATTTT.

The chain combines TRBV7-8 with TRBJ1-3, with D uncertain. Germline V gene sequence: CDR1 SGHVS, CDR2 FQNEAQ. The CDR3 extends over 17 amino acids. V lost 1 base and J lost 0, with 13 bases in between. The CDR3 nucleotides are TGTGCCAGCAGCTTAGGATGGGCTGCCCCCTCTGGAAACACCATATATTTT. Amino acid sequence: CASSLGWAAPSGNTIYF.

The chain has TRBV7-2 and TRBJ2-1, with TRBD2 identical over 8 bases. V was pared by 3 bases and J by 4 bases, with 5 bases of the junction left unmatched. Germline CDR1 is SGHTA and CDR2 is FQGNSA. The CDR3 contains 15 residues. The CDR3 protein is CASSLGAGVYNEQFF. The CDR3 DNA reads TGTGCCAGCAGCTTGGGAGCGGGGGTGTACAATGAGCAGTTCTTC.